This T cell receptor (beta chain) stems from a study of cytomegalovirus exposure and HLA in healthy donors. CDR1 SGHNT and CDR2 YYREEE come from the germline V gene (reference sequence). The CDR3 sequence is 14 residues long. The germline V and J ends were trimmed by 2 bases and 4 bases, with 7 bases remaining between them. Whole-study results and caveats: Apart from CMV serostatus, no immune exposure information was available. Among CMV-associated TCR beta chains, most appeared HLA-restricted in a later analysis.

Use of 60 Vbeta and 13 Jbeta primers characterized the PCR. Libraries were prepared by immunoSEQ multiplex PCR; TCRdb keeps only in-frame clonotypes and omits some of them. The repertoire holds 150,000 to 200,000 clones, with around 80% as singletons. A word on this clone: The antigen is unknown.

The sequenced material came from PBMCs. This sequence originates from a woman aged 18-30 years in good health and CMV-seropositive. The gene calls are TRBV5-4 and TRBJ1-6; maybe TRBD1 (5 bases). This chain's CDR3 is CASSFDSYNSPLHF. The CDR3 DNA follows: TGTGCCAGCAGCTTTGACAGTTATAATTCACCCCTCCACTTT.